Below, 8 T cell receptor beta chains from the same sample are listed, as sequenced in a study of shared clonotypes between healthy human individuals. Assay: immunoSEQ multiplex PCR; the TCRdb copy retains only in-frame clones and omits some. The sample lists approximately 2.3 million clones, approximately 93% occurring once. The source material was naive CD4+ T cells from PBMCs. Subset defined: CD45RA+ positively selected. These receptor sequences come from a man between 18 and 35 years old in good health. Some clones in this sample may be carry-over from other donors' samples.

The chain couples TRBV11-2 to TRBJ2-7, with TRBD1 as a possible D gene (6 bases). Germline CDR1 reads SGHAT; CDR2 reads FQNNGV. This CDR3 contains 14 residues. V was clipped by 5 bases and J by 3 bases, with 14 bases between them. Here the CDR3 DNA reads TGTGCCAGCAGCCCCAAACAGGGCCACTACGAGCAGTACTTC. Protein: CASSPKQGHYEQYF.

This CDR3 reads CASSQVRAYYEQFF. The CDR3 DNA reads as TGCGCCAGCAGCCAAGTTCGGGCTTACTATGAGCAGTTCTTC. The chain has TRBV4-1 and TRBJ2-1; D unclear. The CDR3 is made up of 14 amino acids. From germline, CDR1 is MGHRA and CDR2 YSYEKL. Deletions cut 1 base from V and 8 bases from J, with 12 bases between.

About this clone itself: The same CDR3 can be traced to other DNA sequences in this sample. The chain carries TRBV7-9 and TRBJ1-2, with 10 positions matching TRBD1. This CDR3 has 14 residues. V shed 0 bases, J shed 8 bases, and the junction held 3 bases outside the gene matches. Germline V gives CDR1 SEHNR, CDR2 FQNEAQ (reference sequence). The CDR3 protein is CASSLAGQGGGYTF. The CDR3 bases are TGTGCCAGCAGCTTAGCCGGACAGGGGGGAGGCTACACCTTC. Drawing the rest from reference TRBV7-9 and TRBJ1-2, the complete variable domain is DTGVSQNPRHKITKRGQNVTFRCDPISEHNRLYWYRQTLGQGPEFLTYFQNEAQLEKSRLLSDRFSAERPKGSFSTLEIQRTEQGDSAMYLCASSLAGQGGGYTFGSGTRLTVV.

The chain couples TRBV2 to TRBJ2-5; D unresolved. Germline V lookup: CDR1 SNHLY, CDR2 FYNNEI. The V and J ends lost 5 bases and 4 bases respectively, with 11 bases between them. CDR3 length: 13 amino acids. The CDR3 reads CASSYETGETQYF. Here the CDR3 DNA reads TGTGCCAGCAGTTACGAAACGGGAGAGACCCAGTACTTC.

This sequence joins TRBV4-3 and TRBJ2-7; D is unclear. V was pared by 4 bases and J by 6 bases, with 22 bases between. The CDR3 has 16 residues. Germline V CDR1 and CDR2: LGHNA, YSLEER. The CDR3 nucleotides read TGCGCCAGCAGCCCCAAGGTAGAGACCCCTCCCGGCGAGCAGTACTTC. This gives the protein CASSPKVETPPGEQYF.

The chain has TRBV9 and TRBJ2-6; D gene uncertain. Per the germline V gene, CDR1 is SGDLS and CDR2 is YYNGEE. V was shortened by 1 base and J by 2 bases, with 7 bases between the two germline ends. CDR3 length: 15 residues. The CDR3 region has the DNA TGTGCCAGCAGCGTAATGCGACCTGGGGCCAACGTCCTGACTTTC. This codes for CASSVMRPGANVLTF.

As for this clone: Mismatch with germline at one junction end may stem from a read error. The chain uses TRBV7-9 and TRBJ1-1; tentatively, D is TRBD1 (5 bases). This CDR3 is built from 13 residues. CDR1 and CDR2 from the germline V gene are SEHNR and FQNEAQ (reference sequence). The CDR3 sequence is CASSPGRQTEVFF. The CDR3 DNA reads as TGTGCCAGCAGCCCGGGGAGACAGACAGAAGTTTTCTTT.

The chain has TRBV5-1 and TRBJ2-7; D possibly corresponds to TRBD2 (6 bases). The CDR3 length is 16 residues. V lost 5 bases and J 4 bases, leaving 22 bases between the germline ends. Germline CDR1 reads SGHRS; CDR2 reads YFSETQ. This CDR3 is CASRVGMAGYSYEQYF. CDR3 in DNA: TGCGCCAGCAGGGTAGGAATGGCGGGATATTCTTACGAGCAGTACTTC.